This T cell receptor (beta chain) was found in a study of blood T cell repertoires in COVID-19 (dated by TCRdb to the early 2020s). About the full investigation: The collaborator samples originated in the United States, Italy and Spain and spanned the acute and convalescent phases of COVID-19. The prospective study material was composed of cDNA or gDNA derived from T cells, B-cell-depleted T cells, or PBMCs. Subjects who had been exposed to COVID-19, were actively infected with it, or had recovered from it provided the deeply sampled blood TCRbeta repertoires that made up the dataset. The repertoires were released in a freely available public database intended as a resource for research on the immune response to SARS-CoV-2. Samples came from the ongoing ImmuneRACE study (first 160 participants) plus 1,254 subjects from 6 global collaborators. Sample metadata almost always included a de-identified subject ID, COVID-19 status, age in years and sex. Where available, HLA class I and class II types were obtained from metadata supplied by the sample provider rather than from assay-based typing. Paper-wide results and their limitations: How much clinical and demographic metadata was included differed by source and by participant, and the metadata was provided uncurated.

TCRbeta CDR3 regions were amplified from genomic DNA by means of the immunoSEQ Assay, a bias-controlled multiplex PCR. As for the original processing: Within the assay, amplification of reference gene primers was used to estimate how many nucleated cells each sample contained. To quantify the absolute abundance of each unique TCRbeta CDR3 rearrangement, sequence reads were collapsed and filtered. For each sample, productive Simpson clonality was calculated by taking the square root of Simpson's diversity index across productive rearrangements. In TCRdb, the immuneACCESS table is reduced to in-frame sequences with V and J assigned. These tables do not hold every clone; where another copy was compared, an unresolved V gene accounts for under half, and the others remain unexplained. V, J and clone size are taken as reported in that table, and D and trimming were inferred from the DNA itself. This sample comprises hundreds of thousands of clones, 85% to 90% of them detected only once. The ten most abundant clones make up roughly 4% of the sample.

Collaborating institutions collected whole blood in K2EDTA tubes following their own protocols. Collaborator samples were shipped for TCRbeta analysis as frozen whole blood, isolated PBMCs, or DNA extracted from either sample type. With respect to this clone: The target of this receptor is not known. One base away there is no much larger clone; base qualities are not given.

The CDR3 sequence holds 12 residues, the cysteine and phenylalanine included. Only the CDR3 part of the read is kept: 36 bases, read in frame from the first base. The germline V gene provides CDR1 ENHRY and CDR2 SYGVKD. V gives up 8 bases and J gives up 7 bases, and the segment between their germline ends measures 14 bases. Sequencing was done on a sample of peripheral blood. The V and J segments used are TRBV10-3 and TRBJ1-1; the D gene cannot be named for sure. This TCR was recovered from a woman aged 45-60 years with active or convalescent COVID-19. The CDR3 has the sequence CAIAGGLDEAFF. In nucleotide form, the sequence is TGTGCCATCGCCGGAGGGCTGGATGAAGCTTTCTTT.